A selection of T cell receptor beta chains follows, all from one sample in a study of human T cells and chemical hapten exposure. TCRdb reanalysed the RACE reads using MiXCR and keeps one entry per CDR3 protein. The sample shows approximately 50,000 distinct CDR3 sequences, about 10% of them seen only once. This specimen consisted of whole blood, obtained in connection with sensitization to the hapten diphenylcyclopropenone (DPC). All receptors come from a woman aged 40 to 50 with alopecia areata. Some clones in this sample may be carry-over from other donors' samples. Each CDR3 is given with its conserved first and last residue. A D gene is named only where the DNA matches it firmly. Clone size is not always given. Where it is, it says once, few, many or a class for expanded clones.

j_gene	v_gene	abundance	d_gene	CDR3nt	CDR3aa
TRBJ2-7	TRBV29-1	many	TRBD1	TGCAGCGTATACAGGGGATCCTACGAGCAGTACTTC	CSVYRGSYEQYF
TRBJ2-7	TRBV12-3/TRBV12-4	.	.	TGTGCCAGCAGCTTTATGGGGACCCAAGCACGGTACGAGCAGTACTTC	CASSFMGTQARYEQYF
TRBJ2-2	TRBV19	few	TRBD2	TGTGCCAGTAGTATAAGCGGGGTGAACACCGGGGAGCTGTTTTTT	CASSISGVNTGELFF
TRBJ2-7	TRBV4-3	many	.	TGCGCCAGCAGCCAAGAGTGGGTCCGCTACGAGCAGTACTTC	CASSQEWVRYEQYF
TRBJ2-1	TRBV4-1	many	TRBD2	TGCGCCAGCAGTGCCCTGGGACTAGCGGGGGGCCTTTCCTACAATGAGCAGTTCTTC	CASSALGLAGGLSYNEQFF
TRBJ2-6	TRBV7-2	few	TRBD1	TGTGCCAGCAGCCCCAATAACAGGGGGCGAGGTGGGGCCAACGTCCTGACTTTC	CASSPNNRGRGGANVLTF
TRBJ1-1	TRBV9	few	.	TGTGCCAGCAGCGTAGCTGGGGACACTGAAGCTTTCTTT	CASSVAGDTEAFF
TRBJ1-5	TRBV3-1	.	.	TGTGCCAGCAGCCAAGGGCGGAATCAGCCCCAGCATTTT	CASSQGRNQPQHF
TRBJ1-4	TRBV5-1	.	.	TGCGCCAGCAGGCCGTCGAGGGGAGCTAATGAAAAACTGTTTTTT	CASRPSRGANEKLFF
TRBJ2-3	TRBV11-2	.	.	TGTGCCAGCAGCCCAGGACCGGGGCATACGCAGTATTTT	CASSPGPGHTQYF